Below, 3 T cell receptor beta chains from the same sample are listed, as sequenced in a study of control samples from healthy donors and cancer patients. Sequencing used immunoSEQ multiplex PCR; TCRdb keeps in-frame clones, though not all of them. The data show approximately 170,000 clones, 80% to 95% seen once. What was sequenced was blood. These receptors all stem from a woman in her 30s in good health.

The chain uses TRBV4-3 and TRBJ1-6; D may be TRBD1 (6 bases). Germline CDR1 reads LGHNA; CDR2 reads YSLEER. V lost 0 bases to trimming and J lost 10 bases, with 13 bases between them. This CDR3 spans 15 amino acids. CDR3: CASSQDRGGYSPLHF. In DNA form, the CDR3 reads TGCGCCAGCAGCCAAGACAGGGGAGGTTACTCACCCCTCCACTTT.

This chain joins TRBV27 and TRBJ2-7, with TRBD1 as a possible D gene (5 bases). CDR1 and CDR2 (germline): MNHEY, SMNVEV (reference sequence). Trimming pared 3 bases from V and 4 bases from J, leaving 10 bases between. CDR3 length: 13 amino acids. CDR3 nucleotide sequence: TGTGCCAGCAGTTTTCAGGGTGGATACGAGCAGTACTTC. It specifies CASSFQGGYEQYF.

This clone was seen once. The rearrangement joins TRBV19 to TRBJ2-1; D is ambiguous. This CDR3 has 13 amino acids. Germline loops: CDR1 LNHDA, CDR2 SQIVND (reference sequence). The V end was cut by 2 bases, the J end by 6 bases, with 8 bases between. In DNA form, the CDR3 reads TGTGCCAGTAGTATACCTCCAATCAATGAGCAGTTCTTC. It translates to CASSIPPINEQFF.